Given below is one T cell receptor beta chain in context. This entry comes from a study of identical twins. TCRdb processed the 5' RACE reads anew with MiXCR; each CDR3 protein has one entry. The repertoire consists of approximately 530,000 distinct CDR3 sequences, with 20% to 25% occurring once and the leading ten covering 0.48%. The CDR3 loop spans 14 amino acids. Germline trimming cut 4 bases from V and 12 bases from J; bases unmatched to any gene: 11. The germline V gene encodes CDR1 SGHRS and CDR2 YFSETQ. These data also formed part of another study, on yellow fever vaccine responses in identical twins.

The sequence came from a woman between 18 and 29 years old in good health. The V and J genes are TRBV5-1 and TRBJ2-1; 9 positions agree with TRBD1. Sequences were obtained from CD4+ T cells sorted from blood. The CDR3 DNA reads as TGCGCCAGCAGCGCCGGGGACAGGGTTTTGGTGCAGTTCTTC. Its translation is CASSAGDRVLVQFF.